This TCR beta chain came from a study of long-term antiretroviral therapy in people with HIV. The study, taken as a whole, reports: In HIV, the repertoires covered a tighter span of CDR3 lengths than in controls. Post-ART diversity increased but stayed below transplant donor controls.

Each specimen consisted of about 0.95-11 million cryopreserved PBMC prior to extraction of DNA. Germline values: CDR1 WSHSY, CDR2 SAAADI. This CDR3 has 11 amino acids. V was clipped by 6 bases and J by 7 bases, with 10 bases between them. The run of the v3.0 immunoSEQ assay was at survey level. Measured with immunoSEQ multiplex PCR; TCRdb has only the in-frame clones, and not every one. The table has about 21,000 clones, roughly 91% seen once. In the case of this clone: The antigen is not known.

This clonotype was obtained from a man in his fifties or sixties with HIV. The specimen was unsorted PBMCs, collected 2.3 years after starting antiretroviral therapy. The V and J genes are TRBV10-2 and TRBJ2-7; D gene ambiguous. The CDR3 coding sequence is TGCGCCAGCAGGTCAGCCGGGGAGCAGTACTTC. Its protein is CASRSAGEQYF.